The 30 T cell receptor beta chains below all came from one sample that was sequenced in a study of OX40 agonist ivuxolimab in advanced cancers. TCRdb keeps only in-frame clones here, not all; method: immunoSEQ multiplex PCR. This sample has tens of thousands of clones, with 79% found just once. This material consisted of CD4+ or CD8+ T cells sorted from blood, taken in a trial of the OX40 agonist ivuxolimab. The receptors come from an adult with an advanced solid tumor such as melanoma, head and neck, liver or kidney cancer.

This sequence joins TRBV7-9 and TRBJ1-4; D is unclear. This CDR3 spans 15 amino acids. V was trimmed by 4 bases and J by 3 bases, leaving 12 bases between them. CDR1 and CDR2 (germline): SEHNR, FQNEAQ (reference sequence). CDR3 sequence (DNA): TGTGCCAGCAGCTCATCAGAAAAATCTAATGAAAAACTGTTTTTT. Encoded protein: CASSSSEKSNEKLFF.

The chain is built from TRBV7-6 and TRBJ2-3; D possibly corresponds to TRBD2 (6 bases). This CDR3 contains 16 residues. Germline V gives CDR1 SGHVS, CDR2 FNYEAQ. V gave up 1 base and J gave up 0 bases, with 11 bases separating them. The CDR3 reads CASSLGISGSTDTQYF. Written as DNA, the CDR3 is TGTGCCAGCAGCTTAGGGATTAGCGGAAGCACAGATACGCAGTATTTT.

The chain combines TRBV25-1 with TRBJ1-2, with unresolved D. The CDR3 is made up of 15 amino acids. Per the germline V gene, CDR1 is MGHDK and CDR2 is SYGVNS. V was shortened by 1 base and J by 1 base, with 10 bases between the two germline ends. CDR3 loop: CASSESSGVNYGYTF. CDR3 in DNA: TGTGCCAGCAGTGAATCGAGCGGGGTTAACTATGGCTACACCTTC.

The chain joins TRBV4-1 to TRBJ1-4; tentatively, D is TRBD1 (5 bases). Germline-derived CDR1 and CDR2 are MGHRA and YSYEKL. The CDR3 consists of 15 residues. V shed 0 bases and J shed 5 bases, with 10 bases lying between them. In DNA, the CDR3 is TGCGCCAGCAGCCAAGATCCACAGGAAAATGAAAAACTGTTTTTT. It specifies CASSQDPQENEKLFF.

The rearrangement uses TRBV28 and TRBJ2-1; TRBD2 agrees at 8 bases. V lost 5 bases and J lost 0; bases outside the gene matches: 6. CDR3 size: 16 residues. Germline CDR1 is MDHEN and CDR2 is SYDVKM. CDR3 coding DNA: TGTGCCAGCAGTACTACTAGCGGTAACTCCTACAATGAGCAGTTCTTC. Amino acid sequence: CASSTTSGNSYNEQFF.

CDR3 sequence: CASSPRSTNTGELFF. As DNA, the CDR3 is TGTGCCAGCAGTCCCCGGTCTACGAACACCGGGGAGCTGTTTTTT. The chain combines TRBV9 with TRBJ2-2, with D unresolved. V was cut by 5 bases and J by 0 bases, with 11 bases left in between. The germline gives CDR1 SGDLS, CDR2 YYNGEE. CDR3 size: 15 residues. The entire variable domain, with the rest obtained from reference TRBV9 and TRBJ2-2, is as follows: DSGVTQTPKHLITATGQRVTLRCSPRSGDLSVYWYQQSLDQGLQFLIQYYNGEERAKGNILERFSAQQFPDLHSELNLSSLELGDSALYFCASSPRSTNTGELFFGEGSRLTVL.

The chain couples TRBV5-1 to TRBJ2-1; no firm D call. The CDR3 contains 13 residues. The germline CDR1 and CDR2 sequences are SGHRS and YFSETQ. Trimming removed 7 bases at V and 3 bases at J, with 11 bases between. The CDR3 spells CASRFSLYNEQFF. CDR3 coding DNA: TGCGCCAGCCGATTCTCCCTCTACAATGAGCAGTTCTTC.

This clone occurred many times. The CDR3 reads CASRLRDGHYEQYF. DNA of the CDR3: TGTGCCAGCAGGCTCCGGGACGGCCACTACGAGCAGTACTTC. J is TRBJ2-7 and V is TRBV27; D is tentatively TRBD1 or TRBD2 (5 bases each). V was trimmed by 6 bases and J by 3 bases, leaving 15 bases between them. The germline gives CDR1 MNHEY, CDR2 SMNVEV (reference sequence). CDR3 size: 14 residues.

J is TRBJ2-5 and V is TRBV5-1, with 11 positions matching TRBD2. There are 13 residues in the CDR3. In germline, CDR1 is SGHRS, CDR2 YFSETQ. Trimming took 7 bases from V and 5 from J; bases not matched to a gene: 4. The DNA for the CDR3 is TGCGCCAGCCGGGCTAGCGGGGGGGAGACCCAGTACTTC. It yields the protein CASRASGGETQYF.

The chain is built from TRBV6-6 and TRBJ2-5; the D call may be TRBD1 or TRBD2 (5 bases each). Germline V lookup: CDR1 MNHNY, CDR2 SVGAGI (reference sequence). The CDR3 totals 15 residues. V lost 8 bases, J lost 4 bases, and 20 bases lay in between. The DNA for the CDR3 is TGTGCCAGCCGGCGTCTACTTGGGGGAGCAGAGACCCAGTACTTC. Its translation is CASRRLLGGAETQYF.

The V gene is TRBV14, the J gene TRBJ2-3; TRBD2 agrees at 9 bases. The ends lost 4 bases at V and 3 bases at J; junction bases unmatched: 8. This CDR3 is 16 amino acids long. CDR1 is SGHDN and CDR2 is FVKESK in the germline V gene. CDR3 bases: TGTGCCAGCAGCCTCTTAGCGGGAGTAAGGACAGATACGCAGTATTTT. This translates into CASSLLAGVRTDTQYF.

This chain links TRBV6-1 with TRBJ2-1; 8 positions agree with TRBD2. The CDR3 extends over 15 amino acids. The ends lost 5 bases at V and 3 bases at J; junction bases unmatched: 6. Germline CDR1 is MNHNS and CDR2 is SASEGT. The CDR3 loop is CASSSAGGGYNEQFF. Here the CDR3 DNA reads TGTGCCAGCAGTAGCGCGGGAGGTGGCTACAATGAGCAGTTCTTC.

The chain recombines TRBV7-3 with TRBJ2-5; D uncertain. The germline V gene has CDR1 SGHTA and CDR2 FQGTGA. The ends were cut back, 4 bases at V and 4 bases at J, with 10 bases in the middle. This CDR3 is 13 amino acids long. CDR3 region: CASSSKGGETQYF. CDR3 DNA: TGTGCCAGCAGCTCAAAGGGTGGAGAGACCCAGTACTTC. The full variable domain, its missing parts supplied by reference TRBV7-3 and TRBJ2-5, is GAGVSQTPSNKVTEKGKYVELRCDPISGHTALYWYRQSLGQGPEFLIYFQGTGAADDSGLPNDRFFAVRPEGSVSTLKIQRTERGDSAVYLCASSSKGGETQYFGPGTRLLVL.

This clone occurred a few times. The V gene is TRBV7-2, the J gene TRBJ2-5, with TRBD2 as a possible D gene (6 bases). This CDR3 comprises 13 residues. Germline CDR1 is SGHTA and CDR2 is FQGNSA. V was clipped by 6 bases and J by 1 base, with 9 bases between them. The CDR3 protein is CASSGGIQETQYF. For the CDR3, the DNA is TGTGCCAGCAGTGGAGGGATCCAAGAGACCCAGTACTTC.

This clone was detected ten times or more. V usage is TRBV27 and J usage is TRBJ2-2; D may correspond to TRBD1 or TRBD2 (6 bases each). Germline CDR1 is MNHEY and CDR2 is SMNVEV (reference sequence). V was shortened by 6 bases and J by 7 bases, with 12 bases between the two germline ends. CDR3 length: 13 amino acids. CDR3 nucleotide sequence: TGTGCCAGCAGGTGGGGGGCAGGCGGGGAGCTGTTTTTT. Translation gives CASRWGAGGELFF.

CDR3 residues: CASSLGPSTGELFF. The CDR3 coding sequence is TGTGCCAGCAGCTTAGGGCCCTCTACCGGGGAGCTGTTTTTT. The chain recombines TRBV7-2 with TRBJ2-2, with D unresolved. This CDR3 region has 14 residues. V dropped 1 base and J dropped 5 bases, with 8 bases sitting between them. Looked up from germline, CDR1 is SGHTA and CDR2 is FQGNSA.

In this sample, this clone turned up a few times. J is TRBJ1-1 and V is TRBV10-3; D is perhaps TRBD1 (5 bases). Germline V gives CDR1 ENHRY, CDR2 SYGVKD. The CDR3 runs to 13 residues. Trimming left V 3 bases short and J 7 bases short, with 12 bases between. As DNA, the CDR3 is TGTGCCATCAGTGATTCGCAGGGAAGTGAAGCTTTCTTT. It encodes CAISDSQGSEAFF.

CDR3 in amino acids: CASSRDRRTEAFF. CDR3 coding DNA: TGTGCCAGCAGCCGAGACAGGCGCACTGAAGCTTTCTTT. This chain joins TRBV13 and TRBJ1-1; a weak D match, TRBD1 (6 bases). CDR3 length: 13 residues. The germline V gene has CDR1 PRHDT and CDR2 FYEKMQ (reference sequence). V lost 5 bases, J lost 4 bases, and 11 bases lay in between.

The genes are TRBV7-8 and TRBJ2-5; 9 bases agree with TRBD1. This CDR3 region has 15 residues. Germline lookup yields CDR1 SGHVS and CDR2 FQNEAQ. DNA for the CDR3: TGTGCTGTCGGACAGGGGAGGGGGTACCAAGAGACCCAGTACTTC. Residues: CAVGQGRGYQETQYF.

The J gene is TRBJ1-2, the V gene TRBV7-2; unclear D gene. The V and J ends lost 4 bases and 1 base respectively, with 16 bases between them. This CDR3 has 16 residues. Germline V gives CDR1 SGHTA, CDR2 FQGNSA. CDR3 DNA: TGTGCCAGCAGCTCACCCGACACAAGTGATAACTATGGCTACACCTTC. Protein product: CASSSPDTSDNYGYTF. Full variable domain (missing parts from reference TRBV7-2 and TRBJ1-2): GAGVSQSPSNKVTEKGKDVELRCDPISGHTALYWYRQSLGQGLEFLIYFQGNSAPDKSGLPSDRFSAERTGGSVSTLTIQRTQQEDSAVYLCASSSPDTSDNYGYTFGSGTRLTVV.

This sequence joins TRBV30 and TRBJ2-1; TRBD2 matches 9 bases. V lost 2 bases to trimming and J lost 5 bases; unmatched junction nucleotides: 10. CDR1 GTSNPN and CDR2 SVGIG come from the germline V gene (reference sequence). The CDR3 contains 16 residues. This chain's CDR3 is CAWSIQTSGFNNEQFF. The DNA for the CDR3 is TGTGCCTGGAGTATTCAAACTAGCGGGTTTAACAATGAGCAGTTCTTC.

In this sample, this clone turned up a few times. This chain joins TRBV7-9 and TRBJ2-2, with D uncertain. CDR1 and CDR2 from the germline V gene are SEHNR and FQNEAQ (reference sequence). There are 12 residues in the CDR3. V lost 1 base, J lost 6 bases, and 3 bases lay in between. The DNA for the CDR3 is TGTGCCAGCAGCTTAGATGCCGGGGAGCTGTTTTTT. It is translated as CASSLDAGELFF.

The gene calls are TRBV27 and TRBJ2-7, with D perhaps being TRBD1 or TRBD2 (5 bases each). This CDR3 is built from 17 residues. V dropped 0 bases and J dropped 4 bases, with 19 bases sitting between them. CDR1 and CDR2 from the germline V gene are MNHEY and SMNVEV (reference sequence). CDR3 sequence reads: CASSLSIPGPGPYEQYF. The CDR3 nucleotides read TGTGCCAGCAGTTTATCGATCCCCGGACCGGGGCCTTACGAGCAGTACTTC.

The chain has TRBV19 and TRBJ2-5; 16 bases are a match to TRBD2. The CDR3 spans 19 residues. The V and J ends lost 5 bases and 4 bases, in that order; junction bases with no gene match: 13. Germline CDR1 is LNHDA and CDR2 is SQIVND (reference sequence). The CDR3 protein is CASSSGTSGGAWGTETQYF. CDR3 DNA: TGTGCCAGTAGTTCTGGGACTAGCGGGGGGGCCTGGGGAACAGAGACCCAGTACTTC.

V usage is TRBV7-3 and J usage is TRBJ2-2; no definite D call. Per the germline V gene, CDR1 is SGHTA and CDR2 is FQGTGA. V gave up 1 base and J gave up 4 bases, with 7 bases separating them. This CDR3 contains 14 residues. The CDR3 DNA is TGTGCCAGCAGCTTAAATGCCCCCACCGGGGAGCTGTTTTTT. It yields the protein CASSLNAPTGELFF.

The chain's CDR3 is CASSSGGVGSEQYF. CDR3 nucleotide sequence: TGTGCCAGCAGCTCGGGGGGAGTAGGTTCCGAGCAGTACTTC. V usage is TRBV7-9 and J usage is TRBJ2-7; 7 positions agree with TRBD2. V lost 4 bases and J lost 6; bases outside the gene matches: 9. This CDR3 is 14 amino acids long. CDR1 is SEHNR and CDR2 is FQNEAQ in the germline V gene (reference sequence).

This chain uses TRBV4-1 with TRBJ2-7, with D possibly matching TRBD1 (6 bases). This CDR3 region has 15 residues. From germline, CDR1 is MGHRA and CDR2 YSYEKL. Between the trimmed V and J ends, which lost 1 base and 1 base, there was a span of 11 bases. The CDR3 coding sequence is TGCGCCAGCAGCCAAGTCTTAACAGGGTCCTACGAGCAGTACTTC. Its protein is CASSQVLTGSYEQYF.

J is TRBJ2-3 and V is TRBV7-7, with 9 nucleotides matching TRBD1. The V segment lost 5 bases and the J segment 5 bases; nucleotides outside the gene matches: 11. Germline-derived CDR1 and CDR2 are SSHAT and FNYEAQ (reference sequence). This CDR3 is 16 amino acids long. The CDR3 DNA sequence: TGTGCCAGCAGCAGAGAGTTGGGGACAGGGCTAGATACGCAGTATTTT. This sequence encodes CASSRELGTGLDTQYF.

The V call is TRBV11-1, the J call TRBJ2-5; 7 nucleotides match TRBD2. The J call may be wrong; the DNA end is better matched by TRBJ2-7. Germline V lookup: CDR1 SGHAT, CDR2 FQDESV (reference sequence). CDR3 length: 16 amino acids. CDR3 sequence reads: CASSSSGVAGSYEQYF. As DNA, the CDR3 is TGTGCCAGCAGCTCTTCGGGGGTAGCGGGTTCCTACGAGCAGTACTTC.

The J gene is TRBJ2-1, the V gene TRBV4-1; 8 nucleotides match TRBD1. The germline gives CDR1 MGHRA, CDR2 YSYEKL. The trim removed 0 bases at V and 3 bases at J, leaving 7 bases unmatched. The CDR3 length is 17 residues. CDR3 DNA sequence: TGCGCCAGCAGCCAAGATCGCAGGGGGCCTATCTACAATGAGCAGTTCTTC. Translation: CASSQDRRGPIYNEQFF.